Sequencing of this TCR beta chain was carried out in a study of blood T cell repertoires in COVID-19. At the level of the study: T cells, B-cell-depleted T cells, or PBMCs supplied cDNA or gDNA.

Generated by immunoSEQ multiplex PCR, the TCRdb table keeps only in-frame clones and is missing some. Seen here are 90,000 or so clones, 75% to 90% observed once, and the top ten hold approximately 10%. V lost 7 bases to trimming and J lost 2 bases; unmatched junction nucleotides: 9. The CDR3 has 16 amino acids. Germline-derived CDR1 and CDR2 are MNHEY and SMNVEV (reference sequence). The clonotype comes from a human donor in a cohort sampled during active COVID-19. The chain has TRBV27 and TRBJ2-1; 9 bases line up with TRBD2. The sequencing sample was made of peripheral blood. The CDR3 DNA is TGTGCCAGCAAGGAGTTGGCTAGCGGGACCTACAATGAGCAGTTCTTC. Encoded protein: CASKELASGTYNEQFF.